The 12 T cell receptor beta chains reported below all come from one sample, sequenced in a study of T cell responses to AZD1222 COVID-19 vaccine (dated by TCRdb to the early 2020s). This sample's time point label indicates: baseline before first vaccination. The library was made by the immunoSEQ multiplex PCR assay. The table was pulled from immuneACCESS by TCRdb, which kept in-frame rearrangements only. Such tables lose some clones; where checked, under half of the loss comes from unresolved V genes, and the rest has no known cause. This sample lists approximately 200,000 clones; roughly 93% were detected once. The ten most abundant clones make up 7.5% to 10% of the sample. Sequences were derived from peripheral blood, sampled on day 0 of AZD1222 vaccination. The receptors here all came from an adult in good health.

This clone was observed a few times. The CDR3 DNA sequence: TGCGCCAGCAGCCAAGAAAGAATGGGAAGCGAAAAACTGTTTTTT. As protein: CASSQERMGSEKLFF. V usage is TRBV4-3 and J usage is TRBJ1-4, with D unclear. Trimming removed 0 bases at V and 8 bases at J, with 13 bases between. The germline V gene has CDR1 LGHNA and CDR2 YSLEER. The CDR3 spans 15 residues.

The chain uses TRBV9 and TRBJ1-6, with D possibly being TRBD1 (6 bases). V dropped 1 base and J dropped 13 bases, with 15 bases sitting between them. The CDR3 is made up of 14 amino acids. The germline CDR1 and CDR2 sequences are SGDLS and YYNGEE. CDR3 amino acids: CASSVTQQGIPLHF. For the CDR3, the DNA is TGTGCCAGCAGCGTAACCCAACAGGGCATCCCCCTCCACTTT.

This rearrangement joins TRBV2 to TRBJ1-5; maybe TRBD1 (5 bases). This CDR3 spans 16 amino acids. Germline values: CDR1 SNHLY, CDR2 FYNNEI. V lost 4 bases, J lost 0 bases, and 13 bases lay in between. The CDR3 coding sequence is TGTGCCAGCAGTGGTGGGACTCGGAATAGCAATCAGCCCCAGCATTTT. Translating gives CASSGGTRNSNQPQHF. Drawing the rest from reference TRBV2 and TRBJ1-5, the complete variable domain is EPEVTQTPSHQVTQMGQEVILRCVPISNHLYFYWYRQILGQKVEFLVSFYNNEISEKSEIFDDQFSVERPDGSNFTLKIRSTKLEDSAMYFCASSGGTRNSNQPQHFGDGTRLSIL.

The rearrangement links TRBV7-2 to TRBJ2-2, with D perhaps given as TRBD1 or TRBD2 (6 bases each). The CDR3 totals 14 residues. Germline values: CDR1 SGHTA, CDR2 FQGNSA. Trimming took 5 bases from V and 3 from J, leaving 10 bases between them. As DNA, the CDR3 is TGTGCCAGCAGCCGGGGGCGGTACACCGGGGAGCTGTTTTTT. Protein sequence: CASSRGRYTGELFF.

V is TRBV19 and J is TRBJ2-1; 7 bases are shared with TRBD2. Germline assignment: CDR1 LNHDA and CDR2 SQIVND (reference sequence). V shed 5 bases and J 9 bases; nucleotides not matched to a gene: 16. The CDR3 has 16 amino acids. The CDR3 DNA reads as TGTGCCAGTAGTGTCGGACTAGTTTTGTTTACGGGTGAGCAGTTCTTC. Protein product: CASSVGLVLFTGEQFF.

This chain connects TRBV15 to TRBJ2-7, with TRBD2 matching over 10 bases. This CDR3 is 16 amino acids long. Trimming cost V 1 base and J 3 bases; bases outside gene matches: 6. CDR1 is LNHNV and CDR2 is YYDKDF in the germline V gene (reference sequence). CDR3 DNA: TGTGCCACCAGCAGAGTGCATAGCGGGAGGCTCTACGAGCAGTACTTC. It yields the protein CATSRVHSGRLYEQYF.

The genes are TRBV5-1 and TRBJ1-2; no clear D gene. Germline lookup yields CDR1 SGHRS and CDR2 YFSETQ. Trimming took off 3 bases at V and 0 bases at J, with 9 bases between the two ends. CDR3 length: 14 residues. The CDR3 DNA follows: TGCGCCAGCAGCTCAAGGGAGGCTAACTATGGCTACACCTTC. This codes for CASSSREANYGYTF.

This clone is a singleton in its sample. The V and J genes are TRBV6-5 and TRBJ1-1; TRBD1 agrees at 10 bases. With 5 bases clipped from V and 6 bases from J, the junction kept 6 bases outside the gene matches. The CDR3 extends over 14 amino acids. Per germline, CDR1 MNHEY and CDR2 SVGAGI. The CDR3 protein is CASSRQGAGAEAFF. The CDR3 DNA reads as TGTGCCAGCAGTCGACAGGGGGCGGGAGCTGAAGCTTTCTTT.

V and J are TRBV3-1 (or the pseudogene TRBV3-2) and TRBJ1-1; D gene uncertain. Trimming removed 1 base at V and 2 bases at J, with 2 bases between. The CDR3 loop spans 12 amino acids. CDR1 is LGHDT and CDR2 is YNNKEL in the germline V gene (reference sequence). The CDR3 protein is CASSQGNTEAFF. The CDR3 DNA sequence: TGTGCCAGCAGCCAAGGTAACACTGAAGCTTTCTTT.

Notes on this clone: Because the CDR3's place on the DNA is in doubt, the DNA is left out and the CDR3 is given as listed by TCRdb. V gene TRBV21-1 combines with J gene TRBJ1-5. TRBV21-1 is described as a pseudogene. The CDR3 is 17 residues long, counting both termini. The CDR3: CASSKVGGGNSNQPQHF.

The chain joins TRBV5-4 to TRBJ1-1; weak D call: TRBD1 (5 bases). The V end was cut by 4 bases, the J end by 2 bases, with 9 bases between. CDR1 SGHNT and CDR2 YYREEE come from the germline V gene (reference sequence). This CDR3 is built from 13 residues. The CDR3 loop is CASSVTGNTEAFF. The DNA of the CDR3 is TGTGCCAGCAGCGTTACAGGTAACACTGAAGCTTTCTTT. Full variable domain (rest looked up from reference TRBV5-4 and TRBJ1-1): ETGVTQSPTHLIKTRGQQVTLRCSSQSGHNTVSWYQQALGQGPQFIFQYYREEENGRGNFPPRFSGLQFPNYSSELNVNALELDDSALYLCASSVTGNTEAFFGQGTRLTVV.

V and J are TRBV24-1 and TRBJ1-5; 9 bases fit TRBD1. There are 18 residues in the CDR3. The junction had 8 bases not matched to a gene; V was cut back by 3 bases and J by 0 bases. Germline CDR1 reads KGHDR; CDR2 reads SFDVKD. The CDR3 protein is CATSDPGTGSISNQPQHF. The CDR3 DNA follows: TGTGCCACCAGTGATCCCGGGACAGGGTCTATTAGCAATCAGCCCCAGCATTTT.